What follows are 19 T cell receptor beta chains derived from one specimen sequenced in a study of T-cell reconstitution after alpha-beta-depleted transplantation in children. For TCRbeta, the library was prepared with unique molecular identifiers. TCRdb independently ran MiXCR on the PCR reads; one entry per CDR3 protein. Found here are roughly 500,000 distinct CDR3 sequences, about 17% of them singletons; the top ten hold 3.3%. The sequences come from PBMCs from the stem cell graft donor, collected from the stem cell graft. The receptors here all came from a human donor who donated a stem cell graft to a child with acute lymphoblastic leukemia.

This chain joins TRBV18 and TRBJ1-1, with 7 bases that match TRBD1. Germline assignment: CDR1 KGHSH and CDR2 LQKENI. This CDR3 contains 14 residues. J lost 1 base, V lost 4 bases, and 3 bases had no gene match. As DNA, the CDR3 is TGTGCCAGCTCACGGGGGACAGCGAACACTGAAGCTTTCTTT. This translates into CASSRGTANTEAFF.

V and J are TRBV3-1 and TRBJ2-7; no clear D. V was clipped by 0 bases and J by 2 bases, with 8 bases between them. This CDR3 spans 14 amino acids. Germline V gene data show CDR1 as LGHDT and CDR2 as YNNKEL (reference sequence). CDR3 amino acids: CASSQDPSAYEQYF. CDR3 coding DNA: TGTGCCAGCAGCCAAGACCCGTCGGCCTACGAGCAGTACTTC.

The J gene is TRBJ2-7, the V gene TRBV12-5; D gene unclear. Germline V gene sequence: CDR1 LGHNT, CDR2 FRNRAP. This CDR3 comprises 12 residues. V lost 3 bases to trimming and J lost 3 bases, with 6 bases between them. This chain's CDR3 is CASGLTSYEQYF. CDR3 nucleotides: TGTGCTAGTGGTTTAACCAGCTACGAGCAGTACTTC.

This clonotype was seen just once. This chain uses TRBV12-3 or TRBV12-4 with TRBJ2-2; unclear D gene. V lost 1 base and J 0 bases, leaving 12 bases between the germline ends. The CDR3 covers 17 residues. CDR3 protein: CASSLEGRPSNTGELFF. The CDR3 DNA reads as TGTGCCAGCAGTTTAGAGGGCAGGCCTTCGAACACCGGGGAGCTGTTTTTT.

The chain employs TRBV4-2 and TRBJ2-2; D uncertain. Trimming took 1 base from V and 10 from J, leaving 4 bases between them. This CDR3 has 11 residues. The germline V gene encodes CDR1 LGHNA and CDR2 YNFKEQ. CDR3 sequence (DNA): TGTGCCAGCAGCCAAGGTGTGGAGCTGTTTTTT. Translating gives CASSQGVELFF.

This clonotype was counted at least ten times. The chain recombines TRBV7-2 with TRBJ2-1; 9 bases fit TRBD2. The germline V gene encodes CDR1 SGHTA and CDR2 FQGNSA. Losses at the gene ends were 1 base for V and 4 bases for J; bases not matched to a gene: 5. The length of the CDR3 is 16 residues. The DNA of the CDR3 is TGTGCCAGCAGCTTAGTCCCTAGCGGGGTGTACAATGAGCAGTTCTTC. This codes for CASSLVPSGVYNEQFF. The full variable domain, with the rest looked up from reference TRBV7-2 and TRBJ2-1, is GAGVSQSPSNKVTEKGKDVELRCDPISGHTALYWYRQSLGQGLEFLIYFQGNSAPDKSGLPSDRFSAERTGGSVSTLTIQRTQQEDSAVYLCASSLVPSGVYNEQFFGPGTRLTVL.

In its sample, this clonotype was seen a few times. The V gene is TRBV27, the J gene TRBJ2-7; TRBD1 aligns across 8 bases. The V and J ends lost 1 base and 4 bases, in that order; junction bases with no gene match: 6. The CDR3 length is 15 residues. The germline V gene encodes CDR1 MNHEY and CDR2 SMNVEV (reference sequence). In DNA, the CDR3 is TGTGCCAGCAGTTTATTCGCAGGGGGCTTATACGAGCAGTACTTC. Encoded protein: CASSLFAGGLYEQYF.

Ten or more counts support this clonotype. In DNA form, the CDR3 reads TGTGCCAGCAGCTTAAGATTTCGGACCTACGAGCAGTACTTC. Protein: CASSLRFRTYEQYF. The genes are TRBV7-2 and TRBJ2-7; D not certain. The CDR3 has 14 amino acids. The V gene lost 2 bases and the J gene lost 2 bases, with 10 bases spanning the gap. CDR1 and CDR2 (germline): SGHTA, FQGNSA.

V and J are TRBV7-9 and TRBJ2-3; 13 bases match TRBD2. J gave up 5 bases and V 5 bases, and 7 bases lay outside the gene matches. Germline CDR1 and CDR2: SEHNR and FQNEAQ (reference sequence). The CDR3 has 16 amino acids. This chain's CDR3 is CASSSLGLAGLDTQYF. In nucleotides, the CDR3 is TGTGCCAGCAGCAGTCTGGGACTAGCGGGATTAGATACGCAGTATTTT.

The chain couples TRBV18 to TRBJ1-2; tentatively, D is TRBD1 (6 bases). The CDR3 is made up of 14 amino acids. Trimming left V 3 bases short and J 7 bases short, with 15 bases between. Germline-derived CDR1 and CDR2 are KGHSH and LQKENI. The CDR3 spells CASSPTQTGSGYTF. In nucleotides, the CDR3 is TGTGCCAGCTCACCCACTCAAACAGGGTCTGGCTACACCTTC.

The CDR3 coding sequence is TGCGCCAGCAGCCAAGGGCCGGGGGGATTTAGCACCGGGGAGCTGTTTTTT. Translated, it gives CASSQGPGGFSTGELFF. This chain uses TRBV4-1 with TRBJ2-2, with TRBD2 identical over 7 bases. This CDR3 spans 17 amino acids. Germline CDR1 is MGHRA and CDR2 is YSYEKL. Trimming at V came to 1 base and at J to 4 bases, leaving 9 bases not matched to a gene.

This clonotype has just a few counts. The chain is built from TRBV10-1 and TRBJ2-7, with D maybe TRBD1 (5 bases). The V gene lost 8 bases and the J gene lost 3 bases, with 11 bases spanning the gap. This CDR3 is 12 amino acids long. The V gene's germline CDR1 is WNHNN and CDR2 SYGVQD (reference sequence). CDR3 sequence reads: CASARQIYEQYF. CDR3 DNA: TGCGCCAGCGCCCGACAGATCTACGAGCAGTACTTC.

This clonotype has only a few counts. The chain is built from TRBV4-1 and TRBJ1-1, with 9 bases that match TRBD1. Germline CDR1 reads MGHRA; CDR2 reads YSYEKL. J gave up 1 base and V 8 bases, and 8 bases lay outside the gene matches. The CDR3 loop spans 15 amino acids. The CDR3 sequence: CASHRQGGENTEAFF. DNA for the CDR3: TGCGCCAGCCATCGACAGGGGGGGGAGAACACTGAAGCTTTCTTT.

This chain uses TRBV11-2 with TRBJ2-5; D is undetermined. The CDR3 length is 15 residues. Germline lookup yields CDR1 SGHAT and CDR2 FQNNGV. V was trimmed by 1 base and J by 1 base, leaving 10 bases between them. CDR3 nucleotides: TGTGCCAGCAGCTTAGGCACGGCCAGCCAAGAGACCCAGTACTTC. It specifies CASSLGTASQETQYF. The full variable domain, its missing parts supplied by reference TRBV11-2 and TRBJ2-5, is EAGVAQSPRYKIIEKRQSVAFWCNPISGHATLYWYQQILGQGPKLLIQFQNNGVVDDSQLPKDRFSAERLKGVDSTLKIQPAKLEDSAVYLCASSLGTASQETQYFGPGTRLLVL.

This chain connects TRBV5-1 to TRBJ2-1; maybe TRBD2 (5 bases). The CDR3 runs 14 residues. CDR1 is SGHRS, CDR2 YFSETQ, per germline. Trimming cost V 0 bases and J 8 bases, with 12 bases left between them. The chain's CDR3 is CASSLAGVGDEQFF. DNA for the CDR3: TGCGCCAGCAGCTTGGCCGGGGTGGGTGATGAGCAGTTCTTC.

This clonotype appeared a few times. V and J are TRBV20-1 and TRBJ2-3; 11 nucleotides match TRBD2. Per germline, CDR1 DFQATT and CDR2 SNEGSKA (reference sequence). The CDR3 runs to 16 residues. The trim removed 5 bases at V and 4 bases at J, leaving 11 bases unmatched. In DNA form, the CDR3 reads TGCAGTGCTCGCACCGTTCCTAGCGGGAGGTCAGATACGCAGTATTTT. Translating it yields CSARTVPSGRSDTQYF.

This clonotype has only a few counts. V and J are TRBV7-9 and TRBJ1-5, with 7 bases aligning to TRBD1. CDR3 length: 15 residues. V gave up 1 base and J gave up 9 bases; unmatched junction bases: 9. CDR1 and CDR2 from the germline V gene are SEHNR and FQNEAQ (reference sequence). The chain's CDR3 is CASSLDDREVPPQHF. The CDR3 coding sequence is TGTGCCAGCAGCTTAGATGACAGGGAGGTTCCGCCCCAGCATTTT.

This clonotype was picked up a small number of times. The CDR3 here is CASSPLVIGGPYNEQFF. CDR3 sequence (DNA): TGCGCCAGCAGCCCACTTGTCATAGGGGGCCCCTACAATGAGCAGTTCTTC. The rearrangement uses TRBV5-1 and TRBJ2-1; TRBD1 matches at 7 bases. V gave up 4 bases and J gave up 2 bases; unmatched junction bases: 12. CDR1 and CDR2 from the germline V gene are SGHRS and YFSETQ. The CDR3 length is 17 residues.

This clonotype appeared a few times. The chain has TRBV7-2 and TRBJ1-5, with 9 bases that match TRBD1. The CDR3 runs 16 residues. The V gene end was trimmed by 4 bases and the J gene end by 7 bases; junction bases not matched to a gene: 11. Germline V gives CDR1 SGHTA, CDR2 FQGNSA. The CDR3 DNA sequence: TGTGCCAGCAGCTACCTAGACAGGGGGAGTAGGCAGCCCCAGCATTTT. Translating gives CASSYLDRGSRQPQHF.